Detailed here is one T cell receptor (beta chain). During its preparation, the TCRbeta library received unique molecular identifiers. TCRdb re-analysed the PCR reads in MiXCR, keeping a single row per CDR3 protein. The sample has around 450,000 distinct CDR3 sequences; around 15% are singletons. This sample was taken from a study of T-cell reconstitution after alpha-beta-depleted transplantation in children. V shed 6 bases and J shed 5 bases, with 14 bases lying between them. The CDR3 consists of 13 residues. Material: PBMCs, mostly from graft donor cells, obtained 360 days after TCRalphabeta/CD19-depleted stem cell transplant. The receptor's source is a boy in the first two years of life who had a stem cell transplant for Wiskott-Aldrich syndrome, so the T cells may come from the graft donor. The rearrangement uses TRBV12-3 or TRBV12-4 and TRBJ2-7, with D tentatively TRBD1 (6 bases). The CDR3 here is CASSVFQGNEQYF. The DNA for the CDR3 is TGTGCCAGCAGCGTCTTCCAGGGGAACGAGCAGTACTTC.